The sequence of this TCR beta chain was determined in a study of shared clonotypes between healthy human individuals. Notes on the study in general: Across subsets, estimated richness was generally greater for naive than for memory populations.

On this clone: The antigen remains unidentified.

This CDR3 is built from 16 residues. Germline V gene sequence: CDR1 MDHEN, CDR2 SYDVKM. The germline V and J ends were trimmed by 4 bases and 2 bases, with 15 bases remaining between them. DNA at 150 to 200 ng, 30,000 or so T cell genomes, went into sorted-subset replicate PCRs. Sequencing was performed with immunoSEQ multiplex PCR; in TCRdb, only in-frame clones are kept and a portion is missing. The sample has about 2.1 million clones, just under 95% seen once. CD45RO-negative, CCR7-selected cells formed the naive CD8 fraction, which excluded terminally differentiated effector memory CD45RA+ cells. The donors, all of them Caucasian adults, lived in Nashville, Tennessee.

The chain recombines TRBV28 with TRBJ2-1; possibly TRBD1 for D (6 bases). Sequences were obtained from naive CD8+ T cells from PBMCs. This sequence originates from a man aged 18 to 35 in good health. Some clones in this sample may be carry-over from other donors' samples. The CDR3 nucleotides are TGTGCCAGCAGTTATCCAGGGGTAGGCACCTACAATGAGCAGTTCTTC. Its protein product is CASSYPGVGTYNEQFF.